This T cell receptor beta chain originates from a study of siplizumab effects on memory and regulatory T cells. Study conclusions and caveats: The majority of clones, roughly 80-95% of proliferating CD4+ or CD8+ clones, lacked an assignable naive or memory phenotype. Greater diversity than memory cells seemed evident in naive T cells, which also appeared to be major alloresponse contributors.

V was trimmed by 1 base and J by 0 bases, leaving 19 bases between them. CDR1 is LGHNA and CDR2 is YNFKEQ in the germline V gene. The CDR3 has 19 residues. Approximately 100,000 TCR templates per sample were assayed. Here immunoSEQ multiplex PCR was the method, and the copy in TCRdb shows in-frame clones only, minus some. The sample consists of around 100,000 clones, about 94% of them appearing once. About this clone itself: Its specificity is unknown.

The specimen sequenced was non-Treg CD4+ T cells sorted from blood. This chain joins TRBV4-2 and TRBJ1-3; TRBD1 is a possible D gene (6 bases). The receptor comes from a human donor in good health. The CDR3 loop is CASSQVTLAGTHSGNTIYF. The CDR3 DNA reads as TGTGCCAGCAGCCAAGTAACGCTCGCCGGGACACACTCTGGAAACACCATATATTTT.